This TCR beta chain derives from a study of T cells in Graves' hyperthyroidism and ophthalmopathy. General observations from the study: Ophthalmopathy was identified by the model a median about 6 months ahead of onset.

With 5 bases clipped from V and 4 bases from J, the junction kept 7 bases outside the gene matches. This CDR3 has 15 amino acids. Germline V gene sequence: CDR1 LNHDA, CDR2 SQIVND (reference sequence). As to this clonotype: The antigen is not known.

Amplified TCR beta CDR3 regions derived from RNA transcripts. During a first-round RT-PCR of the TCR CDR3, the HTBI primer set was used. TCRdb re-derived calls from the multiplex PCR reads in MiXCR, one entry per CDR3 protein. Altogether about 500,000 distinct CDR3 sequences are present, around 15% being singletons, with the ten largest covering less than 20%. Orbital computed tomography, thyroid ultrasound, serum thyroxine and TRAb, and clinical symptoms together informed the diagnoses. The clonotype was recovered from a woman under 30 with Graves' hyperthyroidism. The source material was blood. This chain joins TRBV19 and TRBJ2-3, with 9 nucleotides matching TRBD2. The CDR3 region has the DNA TGTGCCAGTAGTCGGGGTAGCGGGAGCGCAGATACGCAGTATTTT. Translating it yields CASSRGSGSADTQYF.